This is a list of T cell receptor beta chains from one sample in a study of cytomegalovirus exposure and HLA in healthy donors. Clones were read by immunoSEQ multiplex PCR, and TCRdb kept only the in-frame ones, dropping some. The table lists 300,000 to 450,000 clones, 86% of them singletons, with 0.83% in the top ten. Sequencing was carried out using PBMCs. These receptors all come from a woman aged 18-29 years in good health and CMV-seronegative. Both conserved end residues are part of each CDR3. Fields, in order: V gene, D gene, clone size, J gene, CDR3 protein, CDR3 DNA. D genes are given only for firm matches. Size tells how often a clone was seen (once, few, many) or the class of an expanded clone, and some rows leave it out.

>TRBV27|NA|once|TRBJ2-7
CASSPMSPYEQYF
TGTGCCAGCAGTCCCATGTCCCCCTACGAGCAGTACTTC
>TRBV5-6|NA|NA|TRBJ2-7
CASSSRMVYEQYF
TGTGCCAGCAGCTCGCGGATGGTCTACGAGCAGTACTTC
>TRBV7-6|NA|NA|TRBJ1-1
CASSLGAGQLNTEAFF
TGTGCCAGCAGCTTAGGGGCGGGGCAGTTAAACACTGAAGCTTTCTTT
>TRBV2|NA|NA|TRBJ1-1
CASRGESLPNTEAFF
TGTGCCAGCAGGGGAGAGAGTTTGCCAAACACTGAAGCTTTCTTT
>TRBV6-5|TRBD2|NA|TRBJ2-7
CASTPFGGSYEQYF
TGTGCCAGCACTCCCTTCGGGGGGAGCTACGAGCAGTACTTC
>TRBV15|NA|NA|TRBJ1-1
CATSRGAASEAFF
TGTGCCACCAGCAGAGGGGCCGCTTCGGAAGCTTTCTTT
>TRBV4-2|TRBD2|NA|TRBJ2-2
CASSQDPASGGTGELFF
TGTGCCAGCAGCCAAGATCCGGCTAGCGGGGGAACCGGGGAGCTGTTTTTT
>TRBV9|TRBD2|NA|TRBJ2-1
CASSVVSGGALNEQFF
TGTGCCAGCAGCGTAGTAAGCGGGGGGGCCCTCAATGAGCAGTTCTTC
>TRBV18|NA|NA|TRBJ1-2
CASSPQGANYGYTF
TGTGCCAGCTCACCCCAAGGAGCTAACTATGGCTACACCTTC
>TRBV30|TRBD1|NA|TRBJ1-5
CAWKKGTVEWPQHF
TGTGCCTGGAAAAAGGGGACAGTCGAGTGGCCCCAGCATTTT
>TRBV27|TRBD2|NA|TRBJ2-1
CASTPGTSGYNEQFF
TGTGCCAGCACCCCCGGGACTAGCGGGTACAATGAGCAGTTCTTC
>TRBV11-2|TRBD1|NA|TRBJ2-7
CASSLQRGREQYF
TGTGCCAGCAGCTTACAAAGGGGGCGCGAGCAGTACTTC
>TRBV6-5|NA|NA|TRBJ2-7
CASSPAGTYEQYF
TGTGCCAGCAGTCCCGCGGGGACCTACGAGCAGTACTTC
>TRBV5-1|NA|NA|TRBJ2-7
CASSLVAKPYEQYF
TGCGCCAGCAGCTTGGTGGCCAAACCCTACGAGCAGTACTTC
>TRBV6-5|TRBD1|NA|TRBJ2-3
CASRGQGADTQYF
TGTGCCAGCAGAGGACAGGGGGCGGATACGCAGTATTTT
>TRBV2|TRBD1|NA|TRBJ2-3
CAGSAVQGGTDTQYF
TGTGCCGGCAGCGCCGTACAGGGGGGCACAGATACGCAGTATTTT
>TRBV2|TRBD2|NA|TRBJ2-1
CASLLAGSSYNEQFF
TGTGCCAGCCTCCTAGCGGGAAGCTCCTACAATGAGCAGTTCTTC
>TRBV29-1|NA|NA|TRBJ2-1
CSVEISGIYNEQFF
TGCAGCGTTGAAATAAGCGGAATCTACAATGAGCAGTTCTTC
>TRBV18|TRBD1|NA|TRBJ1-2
CASSPGQGEGYTF
TGTGCCAGCTCACCCGGACAGGGGGAGGGCTACACCTTC
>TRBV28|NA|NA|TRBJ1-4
CASSPGTPEGNEKLFF
TGTGCCAGCAGTCCCGGGACTCCCGAGGGGAATGAAAAACTGTTTTTT
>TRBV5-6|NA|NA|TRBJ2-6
CASSPLGSSGANVLTF
TGTGCCAGCAGCCCGCTCGGGAGCTCTGGGGCCAACGTCCTGACTTTC
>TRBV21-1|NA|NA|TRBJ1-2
CASTPYGYTF
TGTGCCAGCACCCCGTATGGCTACACCTTC
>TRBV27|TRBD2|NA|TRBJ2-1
CASSELAGGSQQFF
TGTGCCAGCTCAGAACTAGCGGGAGGGAGCCAGCAGTTCTTC
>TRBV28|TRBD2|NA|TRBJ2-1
CASASGLTDEQFF
TGTGCCAGCGCTAGCGGGTTAACGGATGAGCAGTTCTTC
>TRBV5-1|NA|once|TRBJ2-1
CASSLAAGDNEQFF
TGCGCCAGCAGCTTGGCGGCAGGGGACAATGAGCAGTTCTTC
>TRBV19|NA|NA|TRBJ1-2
CASSHRLNYGYTF
TGTGCCAGTAGTCACAGGCTAAACTATGGCTACACCTTC
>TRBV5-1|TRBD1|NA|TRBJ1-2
CASSFSGQGDVYTF
TGCGCCAGCAGCTTTTCCGGACAGGGCGACGTCTACACCTTC
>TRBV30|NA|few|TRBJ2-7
CAWSLNYEQYF
TGTGCCTGGAGTCTTAACTACGAGCAGTACTTC
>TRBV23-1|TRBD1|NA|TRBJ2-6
CASIRTGASGANVLTF
TGCGCCAGCATCCGCACAGGGGCCTCTGGGGCCAACGTCCTGACTTTC
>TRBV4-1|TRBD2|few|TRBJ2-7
CASSQVVLAGGYTQYF
TGCGCCAGCAGCCAAGTAGTCCTAGCGGGAGGCTATACGCAGTACTTC
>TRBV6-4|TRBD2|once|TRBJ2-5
CASSPSGTSGEETQYF
TGTGCCAGCAGCCCCTCCGGGACTAGCGGGGAAGAGACCCAGTACTTC
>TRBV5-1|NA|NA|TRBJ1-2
CASSPWVRGGYTF
TGCGCCAGCAGCCCCTGGGTAAGGGGTGGCTACACCTTC
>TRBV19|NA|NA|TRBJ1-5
CASRTEGAQHF
TGTGCCTCCCGGACGGAGGGTGCCCAGCATTTT
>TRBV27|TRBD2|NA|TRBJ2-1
CASRQTAGGYYNEQFF
TGTGCCAGCAGGCAAACAGCGGGAGGATATTACAATGAGCAGTTCTTC
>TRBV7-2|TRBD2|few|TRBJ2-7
CASRRLAGGPEQYF
TGTGCCAGCAGAAGACTAGCGGGAGGGCCCGAGCAGTACTTC
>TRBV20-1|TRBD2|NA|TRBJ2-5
CSADGGETQYF
TGCAGTGCGGACGGGGGGGAGACCCAGTACTTC
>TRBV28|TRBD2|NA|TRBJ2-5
CASSTPGTSGARETQYF
TGTGCCAGCAGTACGCCCGGGACTAGCGGGGCCCGGGAGACCCAGTACTTC
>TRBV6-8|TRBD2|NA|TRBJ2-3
CASSYRLAGGYTDTQYF
TGTGCCAGCAGTTACCGATTAGCGGGAGGATACACAGATACGCAGTATTTT
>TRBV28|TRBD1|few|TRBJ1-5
CASTPRGQGDQPQHF
TGTGCCAGCACCCCCAGGGGACAGGGGGATCAGCCCCAGCATTTT
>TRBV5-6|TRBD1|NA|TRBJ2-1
CASSPGGTGNNEQFF
TGTGCCAGCAGCCCGGGTGGGACAGGCAACAATGAGCAGTTCTTC
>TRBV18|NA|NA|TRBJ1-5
CASSPGPSFNQPQHF
TGTGCCAGCTCACCTGGGCCCAGCTTCAATCAGCCCCAGCATTTT
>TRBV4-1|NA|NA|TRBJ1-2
CASSQAPTGRGYGYTF
TGCGCCAGCAGCCAAGCTCCCACCGGGAGAGGCTATGGCTACACCTTC
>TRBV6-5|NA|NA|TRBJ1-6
CASSKQRTYNSPLHF
TGTGCCAGCAGTAAACAGAGAACGTATAATTCACCCCTCCACTTT
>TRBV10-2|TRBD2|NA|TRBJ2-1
CASKSSGSYNEQFF
TGCGCCAGCAAATCTAGCGGGTCCTACAATGAGCAGTTCTTC